These T cell receptor beta chains were read from a single sample in a study of CD8 T cells in Susac syndrome. TCRdb called the immunoSEQ multiplex PCR reads again in MiXCR, with one record for every CDR3 protein. The sample lists 70,000 to 100,000 distinct CDR3 sequences; 96% were seen once. The sample taken for sequencing was CD8+ T cells from PBMCs. Receptors were obtained from a human donor with Susac syndrome. Both conserved end residues are part of each CDR3. Fields, in order: J gene, D gene, V gene, CDR3 DNA, CDR3 protein. A D gene is named only where the DNA matches it firmly.

J: TRBJ2-7
D: NA
V: TRBV27
DNA: TGTGCCAGCAGTTTATGGGGGGTGTCAGTGGGTGAGCAGTACTTC
CDR3: CASSLWGVSVGEQYF

J: TRBJ1-1
D: NA
V: TRBV20-1
DNA: TGCAGTGCTAGTGACCTGAACACTGAAGCTTTCTTT
CDR3: CSASDLNTEAFF

J: TRBJ2-3
D: TRBD2
V: TRBV19
DNA: TGTGCCAGTAGTCTCGGGACTAGCGGGGGATTCACAGATACGCAGTATTTT
CDR3: CASSLGTSGGFTDTQYF

J: TRBJ1-2
D: NA
V: TRBV6-5
DNA: TGTGCCTGCTCCCCAGGGACGGAGAATGGCTACACCTTC
CDR3: CACSPGTENGYTF

J: TRBJ2-3
D: NA
V: TRBV29-1
DNA: TGCAGCGCGCTCCCTAGGAAATCCCCAGATACGCAGTATTTT
CDR3: CSALPRKSPDTQYF

J: TRBJ2-7
D: NA
V: TRBV28
DNA: TGTGCCAGCAGTCCCGCGCGGAGTCCCCACGAGCAGTACTTC
CDR3: CASSPARSPHEQYF

J: TRBJ2-1
D: NA
V: TRBV27
DNA: TGTGCCAGCGTCTTCTACAATGAGCAGTTCTTC
CDR3: CASVFYNEQFF

J: TRBJ2-3
D: TRBD2
V: TRBV27
DNA: TGTGCCAGCAGCCGAGGACTAGCGGCAGATACGCAGTATTTT
CDR3: CASSRGLAADTQYF

J: TRBJ2-7
D: NA
V: TRBV27
DNA: TGTGCCAGCAGTCCCCTCGGACTTGAAGACGAGCAGTACTTC
CDR3: CASSPLGLEDEQYF

J: TRBJ1-2
D: TRBD1
V: TRBV28
DNA: TGTGCCAGCAGTTGGATACAGGGGATTGACGGCTACACCTTC
CDR3: CASSWIQGIDGYTF

J: TRBJ2-5
D: NA
V: TRBV5-1
DNA: TGCGCCAGCAGCTTGGGCGAGCATCCCGCGAGCCAAGAGACCCAGTACTTC
CDR3: CASSLGEHPASQETQYF

J: TRBJ2-1
D: TRBD2
V: TRBV9
DNA: TGTGCCAGCAGCCTGAGGGGCGGGAGGGCCCGGGTAGAGCAGTTCTTC
CDR3: CASSLRGGRARVEQFF

J: TRBJ2-7
D: TRBD2
V: TRBV6-5
DNA: TGTGCCAGCAGTAGTAGCGGGAGCTCCTACGAGCAGTACTTC
CDR3: CASSSSGSSYEQYF